This note documents a single T cell receptor (beta chain) sequence. Its antigen is not known. This specimen comes from a study of T cells expressing NK-cell markers. Broader study findings: Nothing established the HCMV specificity of expanded NKG2C+ T cell clones.

From the 5' RACE reads, TCRdb lists one entry per CDR3 protein and no DNA. The specimen's table records about 140,000 distinct CDR3 sequences. CDR1 SQVTM and CDR2 ANQGSEA come from the germline V gene. The CDR3 is made up of 12 amino acids. This rearrangement joins TRBV29-1 to TRBJ2-2; the TRBD1 assignment by TCRdb is unverifiable without DNA. The sequenced material came from blood T cells: a sorted CD56 or NKG2C T cell subset, CD4+ or CD8+ T cells, or bulk PBMC T cells (not recorded which). The clonotype was recovered from a young man in good health. The CDR3 protein is CSVATGSGELFF.